Listed below are T cell receptor beta chains from one sample, sequenced in a study of T cell clones after liver transplantation. Produced via immunoSEQ multiplex PCR; TCRdb's table is partial and in-frame only. In the table there are more than 10,000 clones, around 74% of which are singletons. This specimen was CD8+ T cells from blood, taken at the 22-month timepoint. These receptors all stem from a human patient who received a liver transplant. The graft donor may be the source of some T cells. Both conserved end residues are part of each CDR3. The D gene is left open where the match is weak. Not all rows give a size; the values are once, few, many and, for expanded clones, a class.

>TRBV7-3|TRBJ2-1|-|-
TGTGCCAGCAGCTTATCAAACATAGGGGGAGGGAATGAGCAGTTCTTC
CASSLSNIGGGNEQFF
>TRBV6-1|TRBJ1-5|-|large
TGTGCCAGCAGTGAAGCGGGAAATCAGCCCCAGCATTTT
CASSEAGNQPQHF
>TRBV4-3|TRBJ2-1|TRBD2|-
TGCGCCAGCAGCCCCCTGACTAGCGGGACGTACAATGAGCAGTTCTTC
CASSPLTSGTYNEQFF
>TRBV6-5|TRBJ1-1|-|-
TGTGCCAGCAGAAAAGGCACTGAAGCTTTCTTT
CASRKGTEAFF
>TRBV6-6|TRBJ2-5|TRBD2|-
TGTGCCAACGGGGGGGCTGTCGGAGAGACCCAGTACTTC
CANGGAVGETQYF
>TRBV7-8|TRBJ1-3|-|-
TGTGCCAGCAGCTTATACCCAGGCTCTGGAAACACCATATATTTT
CASSLYPGSGNTIYF
>TRBV5-5|TRBJ1-5|TRBD1|-
TGTGCCAGCAGCCCCGACAGGGCAAAACAGCCCCAGCATTTT
CASSPDRAKQPQHF
>TRBV5-4|TRBJ2-1|TRBD1|-
TGTGCCAGCAGCTCGGGACAGAACAATGAGCAGTTCTTC
CASSSGQNNEQFF
>TRBV11-3|TRBJ2-2|-|-
TGTGCCAGCAGCTTACCCAATTCCGGGGAGCTGTTTTTT
CASSLPNSGELFF
>TRBV2|TRBJ2-2|TRBD2|-
TGTGCCAGCAGTGCACAGTTAGCGGGATGGGCCGGGGAGCTGTTTTTT
CASSAQLAGWAGELFF
>TRBV25-1|TRBJ1-3|-|-
TGTGCCAGCAGTGATGGTAACTCTGGAAACACCATATATTTT
CASSDGNSGNTIYF
>TRBV9|TRBJ2-1|TRBD2|-
TGTGCCAGCAGCGTAGTAGCGGGGGGGATCTACAATGAGCAGTTCTTC
CASSVVAGGIYNEQFF
>TRBV7-3|TRBJ1-6|-|-
TGTGCCAGCAGCTCTACAGCTCCGACCCCAATGAGCTCCTATAATTCACCCCTCCACTTT
CASSSTAPTPMSSYNSPLHF
>TRBV11-3|TRBJ2-7|-|-
TGTGCCAGCAGCTTAGGGACGGGCGAGCAGTACTTC
CASSLGTGEQYF
>TRBV9|TRBJ2-7|-|-
TGTGCCAGCAGCTCGGACACACGCCCCCCCTACGAGCAGTACTTC
CASSSDTRPPYEQYF
>TRBV19|TRBJ1-1|TRBD1|-
TGTGCCAGTAGTACAGGGGGCTGGAACACTGAAGCTTTCTTT
CASSTGGWNTEAFF
>TRBV27|TRBJ1-1|-|-
TGTGCCAGCAGTTTATCGAGAGAGGGGTTGAACACTGAAGCTTTCTTT
CASSLSREGLNTEAFF